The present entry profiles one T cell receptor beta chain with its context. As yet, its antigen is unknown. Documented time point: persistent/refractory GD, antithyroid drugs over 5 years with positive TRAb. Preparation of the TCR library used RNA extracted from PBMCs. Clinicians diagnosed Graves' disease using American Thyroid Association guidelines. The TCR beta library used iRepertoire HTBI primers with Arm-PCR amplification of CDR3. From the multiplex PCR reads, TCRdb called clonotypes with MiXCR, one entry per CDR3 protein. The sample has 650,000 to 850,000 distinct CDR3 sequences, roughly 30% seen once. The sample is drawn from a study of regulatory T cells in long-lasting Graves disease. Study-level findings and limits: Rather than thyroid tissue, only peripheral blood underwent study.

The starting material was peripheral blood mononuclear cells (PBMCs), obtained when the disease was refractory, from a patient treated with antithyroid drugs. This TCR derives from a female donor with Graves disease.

CDR3 nucleotides: TGCAGTGCTGAACAGGGACTGGATCAGCCCCAGCATTTT. The encoded protein is CSAEQGLDQPQHF. The V gene is TRBV20-1, the J gene TRBJ1-5; D may be TRBD1 (6 bases). CDR3 length equals 13 residues. Germline assignment: CDR1 DFQATT and CDR2 SNEGSKA (reference sequence). V was shortened by 5 bases and J by 5 bases, with 13 bases between the two germline ends.